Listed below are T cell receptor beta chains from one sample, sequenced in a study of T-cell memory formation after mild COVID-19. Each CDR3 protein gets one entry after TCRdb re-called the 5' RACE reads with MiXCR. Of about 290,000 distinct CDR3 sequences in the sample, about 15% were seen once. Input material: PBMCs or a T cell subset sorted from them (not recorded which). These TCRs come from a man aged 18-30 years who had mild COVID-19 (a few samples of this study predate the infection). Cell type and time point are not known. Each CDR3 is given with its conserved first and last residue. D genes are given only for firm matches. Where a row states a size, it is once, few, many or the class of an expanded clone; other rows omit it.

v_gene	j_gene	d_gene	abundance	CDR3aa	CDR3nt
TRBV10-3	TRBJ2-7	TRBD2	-	CAIRPGLAGNEQYF	TGTGCCATCAGACCCGGACTAGCGGGGAACGAGCAGTACTTC
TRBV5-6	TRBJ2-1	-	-	CASRRTGYNEQFF	TGTGCCAGCAGGCGGACGGGATACAATGAGCAGTTCTTC
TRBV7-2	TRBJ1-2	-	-	CASSFYRTSNYGYTF	TGTGCCAGCAGCTTCTACAGGACGTCAAACTATGGCTACACCTTC
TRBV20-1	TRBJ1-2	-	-	CSARDTGGYGYTF	TGCAGTGCTAGAGATACCGGGGGATATGGCTACACCTTC
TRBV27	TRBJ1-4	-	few	CASSLWGVNEKLFF	TGTGCCAGCAGTTTATGGGGGGTGAATGAAAAACTGTTTTTT
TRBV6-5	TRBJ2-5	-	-	CASGQKETQYF	TGTGCCAGCGGACAGAAAGAGACCCAGTACTTC
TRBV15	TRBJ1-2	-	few	CATNPRGAYGYTF	TGTGCCACCAACCCACGGGGGGCTTATGGCTACACCTTC
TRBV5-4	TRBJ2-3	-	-	CASSPGALRTDTQYF	TGTGCCAGCAGCCCGGGGGCCCTCCGCACAGATACGCAGTATTTT
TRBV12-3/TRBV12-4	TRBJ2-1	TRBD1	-	CASRQGANNEQFF	TGTGCCAGCAGGCAGGGGGCTAACAATGAGCAGTTCTTC
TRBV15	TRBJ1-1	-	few	CATSRVLGNTEAFF	TGTGCCACCAGCAGAGTTTTGGGGAACACTGAAGCTTTCTTT
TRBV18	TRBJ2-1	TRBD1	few	CASSPGQGGEQFF	TGTGCCAGCTCTCCTGGACAGGGAGGTGAGCAGTTCTTC
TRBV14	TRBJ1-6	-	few	CASSQGRLRNSPLHF	TGTGCCAGCAGCCAAGGGAGACTTAGGAATTCACCCCTCCACTTT
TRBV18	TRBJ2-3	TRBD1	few	CASSSPSGGAGTDTQYF	TGTGCCAGCTCATCCCCTTCAGGGGGCGCGGGGACAGATACGCAGTATTTT
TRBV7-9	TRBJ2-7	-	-	CASSVQGLLYEQYF	TGTGCCAGCAGCGTTCAGGGGTTACTCTACGAGCAGTACTTC
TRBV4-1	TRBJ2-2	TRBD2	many	CASSPRLAGAWELFF	TGCGCCAGCAGCCCCCGACTAGCGGGGGCCTGGGAGCTGTTTTTT
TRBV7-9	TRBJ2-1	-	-	CASSLAQAGNEQFF	TGTGCCAGCAGCTTAGCACAGGCCGGGAATGAGCAGTTCTTC
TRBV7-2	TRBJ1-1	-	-	CASSLESGGAFF	TGTGCCAGCAGCTTAGAATCCGGGGGAGCTTTCTTT
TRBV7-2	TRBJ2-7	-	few	CASSQLGGVYEQYF	TGTGCCAGCAGTCAGCTGGGGGGCGTGTACGAGCAGTACTTC
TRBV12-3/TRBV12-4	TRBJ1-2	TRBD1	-	CASSWGLRTGSYGYTF	TGTGCCAGCAGTTGGGGCCTCCGGACAGGAAGTTATGGCTACACCTTC
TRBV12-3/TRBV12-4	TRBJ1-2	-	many	CASSLPGRGYTF	TGTGCCAGCAGTTTACCGGGCCGGGGCTACACCTTC
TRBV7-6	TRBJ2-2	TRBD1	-	CASSPRAGGIGELFF	TGTGCCAGCAGCCCCCGGGCAGGGGGTATCGGGGAGCTGTTTTTT
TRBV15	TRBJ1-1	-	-	CATSRGSNPAEAFF	TGTGCCACCAGCAGGGGCAGTAACCCGGCTGAAGCTTTCTTT
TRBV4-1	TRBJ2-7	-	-	CASSPQRQGAYEQYF	TGCGCCAGCAGCCCACAACGGCAGGGAGCCTACGAGCAGTACTTC
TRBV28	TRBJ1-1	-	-	CASSFPGMNTEAFF	TGTGCCAGCAGTTTTCCGGGCATGAACACTGAAGCTTTCTTT
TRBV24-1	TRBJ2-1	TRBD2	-	CATSVGLGLNNEQFF	TGTGCCACCAGTGTCGGACTAGGCCTAAACAATGAGCAGTTCTTC
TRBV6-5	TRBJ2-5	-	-	CASSYSSGETQYF	TGTGCCAGCAGTTACTCTAGTGGGGAGACCCAGTACTTC
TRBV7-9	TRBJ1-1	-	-	CASSSDGVYTEAFF	TGTGCCAGCAGCTCTGACGGTGTCTACACTGAAGCTTTCTTT
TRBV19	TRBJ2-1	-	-	CASSPVGRADNEQFF	TGTGCCAGTAGTCCAGTCGGGCGGGCGGACAATGAGCAGTTCTTC
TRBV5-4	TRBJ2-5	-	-	CASSLSGRETQYF	TGTGCCAGCAGCTTGTCAGGTAGAGAGACCCAGTACTTC
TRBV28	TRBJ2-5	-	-	CASSLLQNQYF	TGTGCCAGCAGCTTATTACAAAACCAGTACTTC
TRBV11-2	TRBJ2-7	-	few	CASSSTGGRNEQYF	TGTGCCAGCAGCTCCACCGGGGGGCGGAACGAGCAGTACTTC
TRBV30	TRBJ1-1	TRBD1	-	CAWSTGTANTEAFF	TGTGCCTGGAGCACCGGGACAGCGAACACTGAAGCTTTCTTT
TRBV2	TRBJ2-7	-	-	CASGGSGEQYF	TGTGCCAGCGGCGGAAGCGGAGAGCAGTACTTC
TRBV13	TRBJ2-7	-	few	CASSFGPRGTYEQYF	TGTGCCAGCAGCTTCGGTCCGAGAGGGACCTACGAGCAGTACTTC
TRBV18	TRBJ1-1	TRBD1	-	CASSRAVGTDTEAFF	TGTGCCAGCTCTCGCGCGGTAGGGACAGACACTGAAGCTTTCTTT
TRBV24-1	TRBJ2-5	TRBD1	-	CATRGQVDGTQYF	TGTGCCACCAGAGGACAGGTCGATGGGACCCAGTACTTC
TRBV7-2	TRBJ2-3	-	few	CASLFRGGTDTQYF	TGTGCCTCACTGTTTAGGGGGGGCACAGATACGCAGTATTTT